Included here is one T cell receptor (beta chain) sequence, with context. Its antigen is not identified. The V end lost 2 bases, the J end lost 5 bases, and 10 bases lay between the germline ends. The CDR3 spans 13 residues. CDR1 and CDR2 (germline): SNHLY, FYNNEI. This sample is drawn from a study of cytotoxic CD8 clonotypes in ibrutinib-treated CLL. The overall study: Sequencing produced an average of roughly 230,000 productive templates and under 100,000 productive rearrangements per sample.

Target depth was 1 in 200,000 to 1 in 1 million T cells, about 10x per clonotype. The method was immunoSEQ multiplex PCR; TCRdb's version includes in-frame clones alone and lacks a portion of them. Of about 180,000 clones in the sample, less than 85% are singletons; the top ten hold less than 6%. Frozen-stored PBMCs produced about 2 micrograms of genomic DNA for TCR beta libraries. Study-level results: On treatment, the uncommon public clonotypes contracted or remained stable.

The sample consisted of PBMCs, taken after 24 months of ibrutinib treatment. J is TRBJ2-7 and V is TRBV2; no clear D. This sequence originates from a human donor with chronic lymphocytic leukemia. CDR3 amino acids: CASSETQVHEQYF. The CDR3 DNA reads as TGTGCCAGCAGTGAAACCCAGGTCCACGAGCAGTACTTC.